The 27 T cell receptor beta chains below all came from one sample that was sequenced in a study of OX40 agonist ivuxolimab in advanced cancers. TCRdb's copy holds only in-frame clones and misses some; the assay was immunoSEQ multiplex PCR. This sample has about 140,000 clones, with over 75% found just once. The sequencing used CD4+ or CD8+ T cells sorted from blood, collected in a trial of the OX40 agonist ivuxolimab. The origin of the receptors is an adult with an advanced solid tumor such as melanoma, head and neck, liver or kidney cancer.

The V call is TRBV14, the J call TRBJ2-1; 8 nucleotides match TRBD1. J gave up 10 bases and V 1 base, and 6 bases lay outside the gene matches. CDR3 length: 14 amino acids. The germline gives CDR1 SGHDN, CDR2 FVKESK. CDR3 amino acids: CASSQARQGTEQFF. The CDR3 region has the DNA TGTGCCAGCAGCCAAGCTAGACAGGGGACGGAGCAGTTCTTC.

The chain links TRBV7-2 to TRBJ1-1, with D unclear. The CDR3 runs 16 residues. V gave up 2 bases and J gave up 7 bases, with 20 bases separating them. Germline lookup yields CDR1 SGHTA and CDR2 FQGNSA. The DNA of the CDR3 is TGTGCCAGCAGCTTATACGGTAACCGTCGGTGGGATGAAGCTTTCTTT. The encoded protein is CASSLYGNRRWDEAFF. Using reference TRBV7-2 and TRBJ1-1 for the parts outside the CDR3, the full variable domain is GAGVSQSPSNKVTEKGKDVELRCDPISGHTALYWYRQSLGQGLEFLIYFQGNSAPDKSGLPSDRFSAERTGGSVSTLTIQRTQQEDSAVYLCASSLYGNRRWDEAFFGQGTRLTVV.

This chain connects TRBV29-1 to TRBJ1-4; the match to TRBD1 covers 9 bases. The CDR3 loop spans 13 amino acids. Germline V CDR1 and CDR2: SQVTM, ANQGSEA. J was trimmed by 7 bases and V by 4 bases; bases with no gene match: 4. The CDR3 region is CSVARTGVEKLFF. DNA for the CDR3: TGCAGCGTTGCTCGGACAGGGGTTGAAAAACTGTTTTTT. The full variable domain, with the rest looked up from reference TRBV29-1 and TRBJ1-4, is SAVISQKPSRDICQRGTSLTIQCQVDSQVTMMFWYRQQPGQSLTLIATANQGSEATYESGFVIDKFPISRPNLTFSTLTVSNMSPEDSSIYLCSVARTGVEKLFFGSGTQLSVL.

The CDR3 DNA is TGTGCCAGTAGTATGAGGGGAGGGAACACTGAAGCTTTCTTT. Protein product: CASSMRGGNTEAFF. The chain links TRBV19 to TRBJ1-1; possibly TRBD1 for D (5 bases). V was trimmed by 3 bases and J by 1 base, leaving 9 bases between them. The CDR3 covers 14 residues. Looked up from germline, CDR1 is LNHDA and CDR2 is SQIVND (reference sequence).

The rearrangement joins TRBV7-8 to TRBJ1-2; TRBD1 might be the D (6 bases). Germline V CDR1 and CDR2: SGHVS, FQNEAQ. The CDR3 length is 14 residues. Trimming left V 2 bases short and J 4 bases short, with 11 bases between. The CDR3 coding sequence is TGTGCCAGCAGCTTAACGCGGGACACCTATGGCTACACCTTC. Its translation is CASSLTRDTYGYTF. The variable domain in full, with the rest retrieved from reference TRBV7-8 and TRBJ1-2, is GAGVSQSPRYKVAKRGQDVALRCDPISGHVSLFWYQQALGQGPEFLTYFQNEAQLDKSGLPSDRFFAERPEGSVSTLKIQRTQQEDSAVYLCASSLTRDTYGYTFGSGTRLTVV.

The chain couples TRBV5-5 to TRBJ1-3; D ambiguous. This CDR3 is built from 17 residues. The germline CDR1 and CDR2 sequences are SGHKS and YYEKEE (reference sequence). Trimming took 4 bases from V and 4 from J, leaving 21 bases between them. The CDR3 spells CASSLYLPGMTGNTIYF. CDR3 coding DNA: TGTGCCAGCAGCCTCTATTTGCCCGGGATGACAGGAAACACCATATATTTT.

This rearrangement joins TRBV27 to TRBJ1-1; possible D gene TRBD1, 6 bases. The CDR3 contains 16 residues. V shed 4 bases and J shed 0 bases, with 15 bases lying between them. Germline lookup yields CDR1 MNHEY and CDR2 SMNVEV (reference sequence). The CDR3 loop is CASSSPRGTMNTEAFF. The DNA for the CDR3 is TGTGCCAGCAGTTCGCCCAGGGGCACCATGAACACTGAAGCTTTCTTT.

CDR3 in amino acids: CASSSGADEQFF. DNA for the CDR3: TGTGCCAGCAGCTCTGGGGCCGATGAGCAGTTCTTC. The chain is built from TRBV7-9 and TRBJ2-1; TRBD1 might be the D (5 bases). Looked up from germline, CDR1 is SEHNR and CDR2 is FQNEAQ (reference sequence). V shed 4 bases and J shed 8 bases, with 9 bases lying between them. This CDR3 is built from 12 residues.

The genes are TRBV11-3 and TRBJ2-7; 8 bases are shared with TRBD1. CDR1 and CDR2 (germline): SGHNT, YENEEA. J gave up 3 bases and V 4 bases, and 11 bases lay outside the gene matches. This CDR3 has 16 residues. The CDR3 DNA is TGTGCCAGCAGCTCCACCCCGACAGGGGCACGCTACGAGCAGTACTTC. It yields the protein CASSSTPTGARYEQYF.

This clone has just one count. This sequence joins TRBV28 and TRBJ2-7, with 14 nucleotides matching TRBD2. The CDR3 totals 16 residues. After removal of 7 bases from V and 2 bases from J, the junction contained 7 bases not matched to a gene. The V gene's germline CDR1 is MDHEN and CDR2 SYDVKM. Written as DNA, the CDR3 is TGTGCCAGCACCAGGACTAGCGGGAGGTACCCCTACGAGCAGTACTTC. Protein product: CASTRTSGRYPYEQYF.

The chain joins TRBV7-2 to TRBJ2-7; D is possibly TRBD1 (5 bases). The germline V gene has CDR1 SGHTA and CDR2 FQGNSA. The CDR3 contains 15 residues. V was pared by 5 bases and J by 3 bases, with 17 bases between. CDR3 protein: CASSPAVGVYYEQYF. CDR3 DNA: TGTGCCAGCAGCCCTGCGGTAGGGGTCTACTACGAGCAGTACTTC. The full variable domain, rest sourced from reference TRBV7-2 and TRBJ2-7, is GAGVSQSPSNKVTEKGKDVELRCDPISGHTALYWYRQSLGQGLEFLIYFQGNSAPDKSGLPSDRFSAERTGGSVSTLTIQRTQQEDSAVYLCASSPAVGVYYEQYFGPGTRLTVT.

The chain uses TRBV15 and TRBJ1-4; weak D call: TRBD1 (5 bases). The germline V gene has CDR1 LNHNV and CDR2 YYDKDF (reference sequence). The V gene lost 5 bases and the J gene lost 8 bases, with 9 bases spanning the gap. CDR3 size: 12 residues. This CDR3 reads CATSPTGEKLFF. The CDR3 nucleotides are TGTGCCACCAGCCCTACAGGAGAAAAACTGTTTTTT.

The CDR3 coding sequence is TGTGCCAGCAGCTCCGACGGAAGGATCACTGAAGCTTTCTTT. Encoded protein: CASSSDGRITEAFF. The V and J genes are TRBV11-3 and TRBJ1-1, with unresolved D. The CDR3 loop spans 14 amino acids. Germline loops: CDR1 SGHNT, CDR2 YENEEA. Trimming pared 4 bases from V and 4 bases from J, leaving 13 bases between.

The chain joins TRBV5-5 to TRBJ1-5; possibly TRBD1 for D (6 bases). This CDR3 has 17 residues. CDR1 SGHKS and CDR2 YYEKEE come from the germline V gene (reference sequence). The V gene lost 6 bases and the J gene lost 0 bases, with 19 bases spanning the gap. The CDR3 protein is CASTLTGFADSNQPQHF. DNA for the CDR3: TGTGCCAGCACCCTAACAGGGTTCGCGGATAGCAATCAGCCCCAGCATTTT. Full variable domain (rest looked up from reference TRBV5-5 and TRBJ1-5): DAGVTQSPTHLIKTRGQQVTLRCSPISGHKSVSWYQQVLGQGPQFIFQYYEKEERGRGNFPDRFSARQFPNYSSELNVNALLLGDSALYLCASTLTGFADSNQPQHFGDGTRLSIL.

The chain carries TRBV25-1 and TRBJ2-7; no firm D call. Per germline, CDR1 MGHDK and CDR2 SYGVNS. This CDR3 has 13 residues. The germline V and J ends were trimmed by 7 bases and 0 bases, with 10 bases remaining between them. CDR3 region: CASMDGFSYEQYF. Written as DNA, the CDR3 is TGTGCCAGCATGGACGGATTCTCCTACGAGCAGTACTTC.

V and J are TRBV5-1 and TRBJ2-1, with TRBD2 matching 10 bases. V shed 4 bases and J 0 bases; nucleotides not matched to a gene: 4. CDR3 size: 16 residues. The V gene's germline CDR1 is SGHRS and CDR2 YFSETQ. The CDR3 bases are TGCGCCAGCAGCCCCCGACTAGCGGGCTCCTACAATGAGCAGTTCTTC. Translating it yields CASSPRLAGSYNEQFF.

The chain has TRBV7-9 and TRBJ2-7; 11 bases match TRBD2. Germline CDR1 is SEHNR and CDR2 is FQNEAQ (reference sequence). This CDR3 region has 15 residues. The V segment lost 3 bases and the J segment 1 base; nucleotides outside the gene matches: 2. In DNA form, the CDR3 reads TGTGCCAGCAGCTTGACTAGCGGGACTTCCTACGAGCAGTACTTC. Translation gives CASSLTSGTSYEQYF.

As for this clone: An end of the junction differs from the germline gene, which may be a read error. This rearrangement joins TRBV11-3 to TRBJ2-2; a weak D match, TRBD2 (5 bases). The germline V gene encodes CDR1 SGHNT and CDR2 YENEEA. CDR3 size: 13 residues. CDR3 coding DNA: TGTGCCAGCAGCCTAGAGAGACTAGGGGAGCTGTTTTTT. It translates to CASSLERLGELFF.

V and J are TRBV7-9 and TRBJ2-7; no clear D gene. This CDR3 has 15 residues. Per germline, CDR1 SEHNR and CDR2 FQNEAQ (reference sequence). V lost 0 bases to trimming and J lost 2 bases, with 11 bases between them. The CDR3 coding sequence is TGTGCCAGCAGCTTAGCAATGGCAGAAGCCTACGAGCAGTACTTC. As protein: CASSLAMAEAYEQYF.

This clone was counted only a few times. The CDR3 region is CASSLQGANYGYTF. In DNA form, the CDR3 reads TGCGCCAGCAGCTTACAGGGCGCTAACTATGGCTACACCTTC. The chain couples TRBV5-1 to TRBJ1-2; the D gene is possibly TRBD1 (6 bases). V gave up 2 bases and J gave up 0 bases, with 8 bases separating them. CDR3 length: 14 amino acids. Looked up from germline, CDR1 is SGHRS and CDR2 is YFSETQ.

The chain joins TRBV7-2 to TRBJ2-3; TRBD2 matches 12 bases. Germline loops: CDR1 SGHTA, CDR2 FQGNSA. J gave up 0 bases and V 6 bases, and 1 base lay outside the gene matches. CDR3 length: 15 residues. The CDR3 DNA reads as TGTGCCAGCAGACTAGCGGGAGGAAGCACAGATACGCAGTATTTT. Its translation is CASRLAGGSTDTQYF.

This chain uses TRBV29-1 with TRBJ2-7, with TRBD1 matching 7 bases. Germline loops: CDR1 SQVTM, CDR2 ANQGSEA. The J segment lost 4 bases and the V segment lost 0 bases, leaving 3 bases of the junction unmatched. The CDR3 spans 13 residues. This CDR3 reads CSVEDKDRYEQYF. The DNA of the CDR3 is TGCAGCGTTGAAGACAAGGACAGGTACGAGCAGTACTTC.

The V call is TRBV6-5, the J call TRBJ1-3; TRBD1 is a possible D gene (6 bases). CDR1 and CDR2 (germline): MNHEY, SVGAGI. V gave up 6 bases and J gave up 5 bases, with 17 bases separating them. The CDR3 consists of 15 residues. The CDR3 loop is CASRNRGGLRNTIYF. DNA for the CDR3: TGTGCCAGCAGGAATAGAGGGGGACTAAGAAACACCATATATTTT.

The genes are TRBV14 and TRBJ2-3, with 13 bases that match TRBD2. CDR3 length: 17 amino acids. Germline values: CDR1 SGHDN, CDR2 FVKESK. The V gene end was trimmed by 3 bases and the J gene end by 5 bases; junction bases not matched to a gene: 8. CDR3: CASSQFIGLAGEDTQYF. The CDR3 DNA reads TGTGCCAGCAGCCAGTTTATTGGACTAGCGGGAGAAGATACGCAGTATTTT.

The V and J genes are TRBV30 and TRBJ1-5; TRBD1 is a possible D gene (6 bases). In germline, CDR1 is GTSNPN, CDR2 SVGIG (reference sequence). The CDR3 length is 14 residues. V lost 6 bases to trimming and J lost 0 bases, with 12 bases between them. CDR3 DNA sequence: TGTGCCTGCAACACAGGGAATAGCAATCAGCCCCAGCATTTT. Protein sequence: CACNTGNSNQPQHF.

The V and J genes are TRBV19 and TRBJ2-4; D perhaps matches TRBD1 (6 bases). V gave up 1 base and J gave up 3 bases, with 10 bases separating them. The CDR3 runs to 15 residues. Germline CDR1 and CDR2: LNHDA and SQIVND (reference sequence). CDR3 sequence: CASSIGGGGKNIQYF. CDR3 coding DNA: TGTGCCAGTAGTATAGGAGGGGGTGGCAAAAACATTCAGTACTTC.

The V gene is TRBV7-2, the J gene TRBJ2-7; TRBD2 aligns across 8 bases. With 2 bases clipped from V and 5 bases from J, the junction kept 8 bases outside the gene matches. Germline V CDR1 and CDR2: SGHTA, FQGNSA. The length of the CDR3 is 15 residues. The CDR3 DNA reads TGTGCCAGCAGCTTAAAGCGGGGGCTCGGCGACGAGCAGTACTTC. Its translation is CASSLKRGLGDEQYF.